This TCR beta chain was captured by sequencing in a study of blood T cells in healthy people across ages. Notes on the study in general: When set beside aged donors, long-lived donors presented more naive CD4+ cells and higher diversity. It was not known whether donors were CMV positive (a possible confounder of expanded clonotype changes).

Isolated PBMCs totaled at least 6.5 million in each sample. A word on this clonotype: Its specificity is unknown. The germline gene is not matched at one end of the junction; a read error may be the cause.

This CDR3 region has 15 residues. Germline CDR1 is SGHDN and CDR2 is FVKESK. A second about 6 to 12 cycle PCR used barcoded and J-beta primers. Each CDR3 protein gets one entry after TCRdb re-called the 5' RACE reads with MiXCR. The sample includes hundreds of thousands of distinct CDR3 sequences, 58% seen only once; the top ten take around 37%. The origin of this receptor is a man aged 60-69 years in good health. The specimen sequenced was blood. The chain couples TRBV14 to TRBJ2-1; 9 bases map to TRBD2. The CDR3 sequence: CASSPGGGAVNERFF. The CDR3 bases are TGTGCCAGCAGCCCCGGCGGGGGGGCTGTCAATGAGCGGTTCTTC.